These 30 T cell receptor beta chains were sequenced from one sample in a study of blood T cells in healthy people across ages. A second PCR, run for roughly 7 to 11 cycles, used a sample-barcoded 5' primer plus a J-beta primer mix. A single record per CDR3 protein comes from TCRdb applying MiXCR to the 5' RACE reads. This table has about 1 million distinct CDR3 sequences, 45% appearing once. What was sequenced was blood. These TCRs come from a woman aged 55-70 years in good health.

The J gene is TRBJ2-3, the V gene TRBV2, with 10 bases that match TRBD1. The CDR3 is made up of 16 amino acids. From germline, CDR1 is SNHLY and CDR2 FYNNEI. Trimming cost V 5 bases and J 2 bases; bases outside gene matches: 7. CDR3 protein: CASSLRQGAFTDTQYF. The CDR3 nucleotides are TGTGCCAGCAGTTTAAGACAGGGGGCTTTCACAGATACGCAGTATTTT.

The rearrangement links TRBV6-5 to TRBJ2-3, with D perhaps TRBD2 (6 bases). The CDR3 covers 15 residues. Trimming took 5 bases from V and 2 from J, leaving 14 bases between them. Germline loops: CDR1 MNHEY, CDR2 SVGAGI. In DNA form, the CDR3 reads TGTGCCAGCAGTCCCCGTAGCGGACACACAGATACGCAGTATTTT. This gives the protein CASSPRSGHTDTQYF.

The chain couples TRBV6-5 to TRBJ2-2, with a weak D call TRBD2 (6 bases). Trimming took 0 bases from V and 1 from J, leaving 12 bases between them. The CDR3 is 17 amino acids. CDR1 and CDR2 (germline): MNHEY, SVGAGI. The CDR3 reads CASSYSTGERNTGELFF. Here the CDR3 DNA reads TGTGCCAGCAGTTACTCGACGGGGGAGCGGAACACCGGGGAGCTGTTTTTT.

This chain uses TRBV5-1 with TRBJ2-4; 15 positions agree with TRBD2. Trimming took 5 bases from V and 9 from J; bases not matched to a gene: 3. The CDR3 sequence is 14 residues long. The germline gives CDR1 SGHRS, CDR2 YFSETQ. CDR3 residues: CASSSGLAGGIQYF. The CDR3, as DNA: TGCGCCAGCAGTTCGGGACTAGCGGGAGGCATTCAGTACTTC.

This chain links TRBV2 with TRBJ2-3; D is tentatively TRBD1 or TRBD2 (6 bases each). CDR3 length: 15 residues. V lost 7 bases to trimming and J lost 8 bases, with 22 bases between them. Germline CDR1 SNHLY, CDR2 FYNNEI. CDR3 sequence reads: CASKKDFSRGATQYF. Here the CDR3 DNA reads TGTGCCAGCAAGAAGGATTTCTCAAGGGGGGCTACGCAGTATTTT.

This clonotype was counted between two and nine times. The chain recombines TRBV29-1 with TRBJ2-7; tentatively, D is TRBD1 or TRBD2 (6 bases each). This CDR3 has 13 amino acids. Trimming left V 4 bases short and J 8 bases short, with 18 bases between. CDR1 is SQVTM, CDR2 ANQGSEA, per germline. The CDR3 DNA reads TGCAGCGTTGTCCTACAGGGAGGTCAGAAGCAGTACTTC. It is translated as CSVVLQGGQKQYF.

The V and J genes are TRBV10-3 and TRBJ2-2; D gene uncertain. Per the germline V gene, CDR1 is ENHRY and CDR2 is SYGVKD. V was cut by 3 bases and J by 3 bases, with 17 bases left in between. CDR3 size: 17 residues. This chain's CDR3 is CAISDLDSVLDTGELFF. CDR3 DNA sequence: TGTGCCATCAGTGACCTTGACTCAGTCCTCGACACCGGGGAGCTGTTTTTT.

This clonotype was seen only a few times. The chain recombines TRBV5-1 with TRBJ1-5, with 7 positions matching TRBD1. V trimming: 2 bases; J trimming: 0 bases; junction bases outside the gene matches: 11. Germline V gene data show CDR1 as SGHRS and CDR2 as YFSETQ. The CDR3 contains 18 residues. CDR3 loop: CASSLGGIGGSSNQPQHF. For the CDR3, the DNA is TGCGCCAGCAGCTTAGGGGGCATCGGTGGGAGTAGCAATCAGCCCCAGCATTTT.

A note on this clonotype: A read error may explain this, as a much larger clone is one base away. The chain recombines TRBV6-1 with TRBJ2-7, with 7 bases matching TRBD1. Germline V lookup: CDR1 MNHNS, CDR2 SASEGT. V dropped 5 bases and J dropped 6; count of bases not matched to a gene: 13. The CDR3 is made up of 15 amino acids. This CDR3 reads CASSKPGQMTCEQYF. In DNA form, the CDR3 reads TGTGCCAGCAGTAAACCGGGACAGATGACCTGCGAGCAGTACTTC.

The rearrangement joins TRBV6-1 to TRBJ1-1; no definite D call. CDR3 length: 13 amino acids. Germline lookup yields CDR1 MNHNS and CDR2 SASEGT. V lost 7 bases, J lost 1 base, and 10 bases lay in between. CDR3 region: CASKVTENTEAFF. The CDR3 DNA is TGTGCCAGCAAAGTTACAGAGAACACTGAAGCTTTCTTT.

V gene TRBV4-1 combines with J gene TRBJ1-5, with D possibly matching TRBD1 (6 bases). The germline V gene has CDR1 MGHRA and CDR2 YSYEKL. V gave up 4 bases and J gave up 6 bases, with 16 bases separating them. The CDR3 totals 15 residues. Written as DNA, the CDR3 is TGCGCCAGCAGCCGAGATACAGGGAACGGTCAGCCCCAGCATTTT. Its translation: CASSRDTGNGQPQHF.

The J gene is TRBJ2-7, the V gene TRBV25-1, with a tentative D call TRBD1 (6 bases). The germline V gene encodes CDR1 MGHDK and CDR2 SYGVNS. With 2 bases removed from V and 1 base from J, the gap between germline ends came to 15 bases. CDR3 size: 16 residues. The CDR3 DNA reads as TGTGCCAGCAGTGAAATAGGGGGTTTGGGGTCCTACGAGCAGTACTTC. This sequence encodes CASSEIGGLGSYEQYF.

This chain uses TRBV9 with TRBJ2-1; TRBD2 matches 9 bases. The CDR3 runs to 17 residues. Germline V lookup: CDR1 SGDLS, CDR2 YYNGEE. The V segment lost 3 bases and the J segment 0 bases; nucleotides outside the gene matches: 7. CDR3 loop: CASSGGGGRGSYNEQFF. The CDR3 bases are TGTGCCAGCAGCGGCGGTGGCGGGAGGGGCTCCTACAATGAGCAGTTCTTC.

This chain links TRBV7-9 with TRBJ2-7; D is unclear. The V end lost 0 bases, the J end lost 1 base, and 13 bases lay between the germline ends. Per germline, CDR1 SEHNR and CDR2 FQNEAQ (reference sequence). There are 16 residues in the CDR3. The CDR3 bases are TGTGCCAGCAGCTTAGCCGGGCCGGTAGGGTCCTACGAGCAGTACTTC. This codes for CASSLAGPVGSYEQYF.

This clonotype was seen only a few times. The genes are TRBV7-9 and TRBJ1-2, with 8 bases matching TRBD1. The trim removed 5 bases at V and 5 bases at J, leaving 10 bases unmatched. CDR1 is SEHNR and CDR2 is FQNEAQ in the germline V gene (reference sequence). CDR3 length equals 15 residues. This CDR3 reads CASSGTGAWDYGYTF. As DNA, the CDR3 is TGTGCCAGCAGCGGGACAGGTGCCTGGGATTATGGCTACACCTTC. Together with reference TRBV7-9 and TRBJ1-2, the CDR3 gives the full variable domain: DTGVSQNPRHKITKRGQNVTFRCDPISEHNRLYWYRQTLGQGPEFLTYFQNEAQLEKSRLLSDRFSAERPKGSFSTLEIQRTEQGDSAMYLCASSGTGAWDYGYTFGSGTRLTVV.

This clonotype has just a few counts. The chain has TRBV9 and TRBJ1-2, with D uncertain. Germline CDR1 SGDLS, CDR2 YYNGEE. The CDR3 runs 14 residues. V lost 0 bases, J lost 4 bases, and 10 bases lay in between. The CDR3 DNA is TGTGCCAGCAGCGTAGCGGGCGGCGGCTATGGCTACACCTTC. Encoded protein: CASSVAGGGYGYTF.

In this sample, this clonotype turned up a few times. The V gene is TRBV29-1, the J gene TRBJ2-1; no definite D call. The CDR3 runs to 11 residues. The germline gives CDR1 SQVTM, CDR2 ANQGSEA. V lost 6 bases and J lost 8, with 11 bases in between. The CDR3 spells CSVLGADEQFF. The DNA for the CDR3 is TGCAGCGTCCTCGGTGCGGATGAGCAGTTCTTC.

The V call is TRBV7-8, the J call TRBJ2-5; 8 positions match TRBD1. Germline V gene data show CDR1 as SGHVS and CDR2 as FQNEAQ. CDR3 length: 16 amino acids. The junction had 9 bases not matched to a gene; V was cut back by 4 bases and J by 2 bases. The CDR3 here is CASSSRTGSFQETQYF. CDR3 bases: TGTGCCAGCAGCTCGAGGACAGGGAGTTTTCAAGAGACCCAGTACTTC.

V usage is TRBV14 and J usage is TRBJ2-3, with 7 bases aligning to TRBD1. The CDR3 consists of 19 residues. The ends lost 2 bases at V and 0 bases at J; junction bases unmatched: 14. Germline V lookup: CDR1 SGHDN, CDR2 FVKESK. The chain's CDR3 is CASSQNRGPSLSSTDTQYF. DNA of the CDR3: TGTGCCAGCAGCCAAAACAGGGGCCCCAGCCTTTCTAGCACAGATACGCAGTATTTT.

This clonotype turned up a few times. The rearrangement uses TRBV15 and TRBJ2-7; the match to TRBD2 covers 15 bases. The ends lost 0 bases at V and 3 bases at J; junction bases unmatched: 0. Germline V gene sequence: CDR1 LNHNV, CDR2 YYDKDF (reference sequence). The CDR3 spans 16 residues. CDR3 coding DNA: TGTGCCACCAGCAGAGAGGGACTAGCGGGAGGCTACGAGCAGTACTTC. Translated: CATSREGLAGGYEQYF. The variable domain in full, with the rest retrieved from reference TRBV15 and TRBJ2-7, is DAMVIQNPRYQVTQFGKPVTLSCSQTLNHNVMYWYQQKSSQAPKLLFHYYDKDFNNEADTPDNFQSRRPNTSFCFLDIRSPGLGDTAMYLCATSREGLAGGYEQYFGPGTRLTVT.

This clonotype appeared once. The CDR3 reads CAISQKGLAGELFF. DNA for the CDR3: TGTGCCATCAGCCAAAAGGGACTAGCCGGGGAGCTGTTTTTT. The chain recombines TRBV10-3 with TRBJ2-2, with 8 nucleotides matching TRBD2. After removal of 6 bases from V and 6 bases from J, the junction contained 6 bases not matched to a gene. The CDR3 runs to 14 residues. CDR1 and CDR2 from the germline V gene are ENHRY and SYGVKD.

This clonotype turned up a few times. The genes are TRBV14 and TRBJ1-2; perhaps TRBD1 as D (5 bases). The V gene lost 6 bases and the J gene lost 5 bases, with 10 bases spanning the gap. Germline V gives CDR1 SGHDN, CDR2 FVKESK. The CDR3 spans 12 residues. The CDR3: CASRSRQYGYTF. The CDR3 DNA is TGTGCCAGCAGGAGCAGACAGTATGGCTACACCTTC. Looking up the rest from reference TRBV14 and TRBJ1-2 gives the full variable domain: EAGVTQFPSHSVIEKGQTVTLRCDPISGHDNLYWYRRVMGKEIKFLLHFVKESKQDESGMPNNRFLAERTGGTYSTLKVQPAELEDSGVYFCASRSRQYGYTFGSGTRLTVV.

This clonotype has just a few counts. A much bigger clone sits one base away, suggesting this may be a read error. The chain recombines TRBV20-1 with TRBJ2-5, with D perhaps being TRBD1 or TRBD2 (5 bases each). The CDR3 consists of 14 residues. Per the germline V gene, CDR1 is DFQATT and CDR2 is SNEGSKA (reference sequence). The V and J ends lost 0 bases and 11 bases respectively, with 19 bases between them. The CDR3 spells CSARDGTKRRGQYF. The CDR3 bases are TGCAGTGCTAGAGACGGGACCAAACGTCGCGGGCAGTACTTC.

The sample holds a few counts of this clonotype. J is TRBJ1-5 and V is TRBV7-6; D gene unclear. In germline, CDR1 is SGHVS, CDR2 FNYEAQ. V was pared by 8 bases and J by 4 bases, with 12 bases between. There are 13 residues in the CDR3. CDR3 nucleotide sequence: TGTGCCAGCGCTCAGCAACCTAATCAGCCCCAGCATTTT. Translation gives CASAQQPNQPQHF.

The chain recombines TRBV12-3 or TRBV12-4 with TRBJ1-3, with D unclear. V gave up 1 base and J gave up 3 bases, with 13 bases separating them. The CDR3 extends over 16 amino acids. CDR3 loop: CASSLGTAGVGNTIYF. The CDR3 DNA reads as TGTGCCAGCAGTTTAGGGACCGCGGGCGTTGGAAACACCATATATTTT.

This clonotype was picked up a small number of times. This sequence joins TRBV20-1 and TRBJ2-1; TRBD2 aligns across 8 bases. Germline trimming cut 5 bases from V and 2 bases from J; bases unmatched to any gene: 8. CDR1 is DFQATT and CDR2 is SNEGSKA in the germline V gene (reference sequence). This CDR3 comprises 15 residues. The DNA for the CDR3 is TGCAGTGCTCGACCGGGACTAGGTCCCTACAATGAGCAGTTCTTC. It codes for CSARPGLGPYNEQFF.

This chain joins TRBV20-1 and TRBJ2-7; 8 bases map to TRBD1. The J segment lost 2 bases and the V segment lost 4 bases, leaving 7 bases of the junction unmatched. CDR1 is DFQATT, CDR2 SNEGSKA, per germline (reference sequence). The CDR3 loop spans 14 amino acids. This CDR3 is CSAIGQGLTYEQYF. CDR3 bases: TGCAGTGCTATCGGACAGGGACTGACCTACGAGCAGTACTTC.

The chain is built from TRBV5-1 and TRBJ2-1; TRBD1 matches at 7 bases. Looked up from germline, CDR1 is SGHRS and CDR2 is YFSETQ. This CDR3 contains 16 residues. After removal of 0 bases from V and 6 bases from J, the junction contained 9 bases not matched to a gene. CDR3 region: CASSLDGNRGINEQFF. The CDR3 nucleotides read TGCGCCAGCAGCTTGGACGGGAACAGGGGTATCAATGAGCAGTTCTTC.

The chain combines TRBV6-1 with TRBJ1-1; D is unresolved. V was clipped by 7 bases and J by 5 bases, with 20 bases between them. CDR1 and CDR2 (germline): MNHNS, SASEGT. CDR3 length: 15 amino acids. CDR3 sequence (DNA): TGTGCCAGCACCTTCCTTATCGTTTTTTGGACTGAAGCTTTCTTT. This encodes CASTFLIVFWTEAFF.

This rearrangement joins TRBV29-1 to TRBJ2-1; 7 bases line up with TRBD1. This CDR3 is built from 16 residues. J gave up 3 bases and V 2 bases, and 10 bases lay outside the gene matches. CDR1 and CDR2 (germline): SQVTM, ANQGSEA. The CDR3 DNA follows: TGCAGCGTTGAACCCACGGACAGGAGCTTCTACAATGAGCAGTTCTTC. Translated, it gives CSVEPTDRSFYNEQFF.